This TCR beta chain was sequenced during a study of CD8 T cells in Susac syndrome. Overall study context: Active disease was present in about six of the sequenced Susac syndrome patients, and remission in 8 or 9. The study's findings and limits: Repertoires of Susac syndrome CD4+ T cells lacked clonal expansion.

Notes on this clonotype: Its cognate antigen is unknown.

RNA was extracted with the RNeasy kit, and a quantity of roughly 0.45 to 1 ug was reverse transcribed using random hexamers. Coverage of TCR beta CDR3 amplification by immunoSEQ multiplex PCR extended to 54 Vbeta and 13 Jbeta. TCRdb re-called the immunoSEQ multiplex PCR reads through MiXCR, storing one row per CDR3 protein. The sample gives 160,000 or so distinct CDR3 sequences, approximately 96% of which show up once; about 0.17% is in the top ten. Sequencing of TCR beta, carried out with a high-throughput approach, was applied to CD8+ and CD4+ T cells from the blood. This CDR3 contains 11 residues. CDR1 is MNHEY and CDR2 is SVGEGT in the germline V gene. Between the trimmed V and J ends, which lost 8 bases and 7 bases, there was a span of 11 bases.

The TCR sequence derives from a human donor with Susac syndrome. The V gene is TRBV6-2 or TRBV6-3, the J gene TRBJ1-2; D gene unclear. The sequenced sample was CD4+ T cells from PBMCs. This CDR3 is CASGLDGGYTF. For the CDR3, the DNA is TGTGCCAGCGGCCTAGACGGTGGCTACACCTTC.